This T cell receptor beta chain was sequenced for a study of response to subunit inactivated influenza vaccine. Study-level findings and limits: Each seasonal influenza vaccination, the authors suggested, recruits few new T cells.

The V gene lost 0 bases and the J gene lost 2 bases, with 8 bases spanning the gap. Germline V gives CDR1 DFQATT, CDR2 SNEGSKA (reference sequence). The CDR3 spans 13 residues. About this clonotype itself: Its antigen is undetermined.

TCRdb reanalysed the RT-PCR reads using MiXCR and keeps one entry per CDR3 protein. The sample lists around 150,000 distinct CDR3 sequences; 11% were seen once. This chain connects TRBV20-1 to TRBJ2-7; D not resolved. The starting material was non-naive T cells sorted from PBMCs, obtained 45 days after vaccination. The receptor comes from a man aged 50 or older who received an inactivated influenza vaccine. The CDR3 here is CSARDPPAYEQYF. The CDR3 nucleotides are TGCAGTGCTAGAGATCCACCCGCCTACGAGCAGTACTTC.